The 17 T cell receptor beta chains listed next were all sequenced from one sample in a study of blood T cell repertoires in COVID-19. Clones were read by immunoSEQ multiplex PCR, and TCRdb kept only the in-frame ones, dropping some. In the table there are roughly 240,000 clones, about 88% of which are singletons. Sequencing used peripheral blood. The source is a young man with active or convalescent COVID-19.

This clone has more than one count but fewer than ten. The chain links TRBV3-1 (or the pseudogene TRBV3-2) to TRBJ1-2; 11 bases are shared with TRBD1. This CDR3 comprises 16 residues. The germline V gene encodes CDR1 LGHDT and CDR2 YNNKEL (reference sequence). The junction had 11 bases not matched to a gene; V was cut back by 4 bases and J by 7 bases. The CDR3 coding sequence is TGTGCCAGCAGCCCAGACCCTGGACAGGGGGCGAGTGGCTACACCTTC. Protein: CASSPDPGQGASGYTF.

J is TRBJ1-4 and V is TRBV3-1 (or the pseudogene TRBV3-2); a weak D match, TRBD1 (5 bases). This CDR3 spans 15 amino acids. The V end was cut by 4 bases, the J end by 5 bases, with 14 bases between. The germline V gene has CDR1 LGHDT and CDR2 YNNKEL (reference sequence). This chain's CDR3 is CASSPPGRENEKLFF. The CDR3 DNA sequence: TGTGCCAGCAGCCCTCCGGGACGGGAGAATGAAAAACTGTTTTTT.

The chain links TRBV28 to TRBJ2-7; D ambiguous. This CDR3 has 13 residues. The germline V gene encodes CDR1 MDHEN and CDR2 SYDVKM. The V gene lost 3 bases and the J gene lost 3 bases, with 9 bases spanning the gap. CDR3 coding DNA: TGTGCCAGCAGTTTGACTGATTACTACGAGCAGTACTTC. This gives the protein CASSLTDYYEQYF.

The J gene is TRBJ2-7, the V gene TRBV12-5; D uncertain. Trimming removed 3 bases from V and 5 bases from J, with 8 bases in between. CDR3 length equals 12 residues. Germline V gives CDR1 LGHNT, CDR2 FRNRAP. The CDR3 region is CASGFKSHEQYF. The CDR3 bases are TGTGCTAGTGGTTTTAAATCTCACGAGCAGTACTTC.

The V gene is TRBV18, the J gene TRBJ2-2; 14 nucleotides match TRBD2. The CDR3 extends over 17 amino acids. CDR1 and CDR2 (germline): KGHSH, LQKENI. The ends lost 4 bases at V and 1 base at J; junction bases unmatched: 2. The CDR3 loop is CASSRGLAGENTGELFF. CDR3 sequence (DNA): TGTGCCAGCTCACGGGGACTAGCGGGAGAGAACACCGGGGAGCTGTTTTTT.

This clone was counted a few times. The V gene is TRBV5-1, the J gene TRBJ2-2; D is ambiguous. V shed 4 bases and J shed 1 base, with 14 bases lying between them. This CDR3 has 16 residues. Germline CDR1 reads SGHRS; CDR2 reads YFSETQ. CDR3 DNA sequence: TGCGCCAGCAGCCACGCACTAAATATGAACACCGGGGAGCTGTTTTTT. Protein product: CASSHALNMNTGELFF. The whole variable domain, filled in from reference TRBV5-1 and TRBJ2-2, reads KAGVTQTPRYLIKTRGQQVTLSCSPISGHRSVSWYQQTPGQGLQFLFEYFSETQRNKGNFPGRFSGRQFSNSRSEMNVSTLELGDSALYLCASSHALNMNTGELFFGEGSRLTVL.

This rearrangement joins TRBV5-1 to TRBJ2-1; 10 bases match TRBD1. Germline CDR1 reads SGHRS; CDR2 reads YFSETQ. V was clipped by 3 bases and J by 4 bases; unmatched bases: 7. The CDR3 has 16 amino acids. This CDR3 reads CASSWTPGQGYNEQFF. CDR3 nucleotides: TGCGCCAGCAGCTGGACCCCGGGACAGGGGTACAATGAGCAGTTCTTC.

The chain's CDR3 is CASSSPGLAIEQYF. The CDR3 DNA reads TGTGCCAGCAGCTCCCCGGGACTAGCGATAGAGCAGTACTTC. The V gene is TRBV7-2, the J gene TRBJ2-7; TRBD2 matches 10 bases. The germline gives CDR1 SGHTA, CDR2 FQGNSA. The CDR3 has 14 residues. The V and J ends lost 4 bases and 7 bases, in that order; junction bases with no gene match: 7.

The V gene is TRBV12-3 or TRBV12-4, the J gene TRBJ2-3; D not certain. Deletions cut 3 bases from V and 2 bases from J, with 3 bases between. The CDR3 runs 12 residues. CDR3 nucleotides: TGTGCCAGCAGTTTCGTCACAGATACGCAGTATTTT. Translating gives CASSFVTDTQYF.

The chain recombines TRBV6-1 with TRBJ2-2; maybe TRBD1 (6 bases). This CDR3 spans 15 amino acids. V shed 2 bases and J shed 2 bases, with 9 bases lying between them. The germline CDR1 and CDR2 sequences are MNHNS and SASEGT. CDR3 nucleotide sequence: TGTGCCAGCAGTGAACTACAGGGAAACACCGGGGAGCTGTTTTTT. Its protein product is CASSELQGNTGELFF.

This clone has just a few counts. The chain is built from TRBV12-5 and TRBJ2-2; D uncertain. This CDR3 comprises 12 residues. Trimming cost V 6 bases and J 6 bases, with 8 bases left between them. Germline loops: CDR1 LGHNT, CDR2 FRNRAP. The CDR3 reads CASGSFAGELFF. Here the CDR3 DNA reads TGTGCTAGTGGCTCCTTCGCCGGGGAGCTGTTTTTT.

The chain recombines TRBV10-3 with TRBJ2-7; 8 bases are a match to TRBD1. Germline CDR1 reads ENHRY; CDR2 reads SYGVKD. The CDR3 sequence is 14 residues long. V was pared by 7 bases and J by 3 bases, with 8 bases of the junction left unmatched. Here the CDR3 reads CAITGQGGGYEQYF. The CDR3 DNA reads as TGTGCCATCACTGGACAGGGAGGAGGCTACGAGCAGTACTTC.

The chain employs TRBV24-1 and TRBJ1-2; weak D call: TRBD1 (6 bases). Germline V gene data show CDR1 as KGHDR and CDR2 as SFDVKD. Trimming stripped 0 bases from V and 7 bases from J, with 8 bases between. This CDR3 comprises 13 residues. The DNA of the CDR3 is TGTGCCACCAGTGATTTGACAGGGAGTGGCTACACCTTC. It encodes CATSDLTGSGYTF.

The chain carries TRBV12-3 or TRBV12-4 and TRBJ2-1; D is possibly TRBD1 (7 bases). V dropped 3 bases and J dropped 8 bases, with 11 bases sitting between them. The CDR3 extends over 13 amino acids. CDR3 bases: TGTGCCAGCAGTTTTGGCAGGGGGGATGAGCAGTTCTTC. It encodes CASSFGRGDEQFF.

This clone has a handful of counts. This rearrangement joins TRBV9 to TRBJ1-6; D perhaps matches TRBD1 (6 bases). CDR3 length: 13 residues. Germline CDR1 is SGDLS and CDR2 is YYNGEE. The V gene lost 2 bases and the J gene lost 11 bases, with 11 bases spanning the gap. The CDR3 nucleotides read TGTGCCAGCAGCGTGTCCACAGGGACACCCCTCCACTTT. Translated, it gives CASSVSTGTPLHF.

The rearrangement uses TRBV5-1 and TRBJ2-5; a possible D gene is TRBD1 (5 bases). CDR3 length: 15 residues. V lost 6 bases to trimming and J lost 5 bases, with 20 bases between them. CDR1 is SGHRS and CDR2 is YFSETQ in the germline V gene. CDR3 sequence: CASTPGAPGAETQYF. The CDR3, as DNA: TGCGCCAGCACCCCTGGGGCGCCGGGTGCGGAGACCCAGTACTTC.

The chain combines TRBV7-2 with TRBJ1-5; unclear D gene. Germline CDR1 is SGHTA and CDR2 is FQGNSA. The CDR3 extends over 13 amino acids. V lost 5 bases to trimming and J lost 2 bases, with 7 bases between them. The CDR3 is CASSRDGNQPQHF. CDR3 sequence (DNA): TGTGCCAGCAGCCGGGATGGCAATCAGCCCCAGCATTTT.